A selection of T cell receptor beta chains follows, all from one sample in a study of cytotoxic CD8 clonotypes in ibrutinib-treated CLL. The repertoire was sequenced with immunoSEQ multiplex PCR; TCRdb's copy has only in-frame clones and lacks some. The sample has about 200,000 clones; roughly 79% are singletons. Sample: PBMCs, taken after 12 months of ibrutinib treatment. The receptors originated from a human donor with chronic lymphocytic leukemia. Each CDR3 is given with its conserved first and last residue. The D gene is left open where the match is weak. Part of the rows lack a size; the others show once, few, many or a class for expanded clones.

D: .
J: TRBJ2-1
length: 16
V: TRBV5-1
size: .
CDR3: CASSLAGASTYNEQFF
DNA: TGCGCCAGCAGCTTGGCCGGGGCTAGCACCTACAATGAGCAGTTCTTC

D: .
J: TRBJ2-5
length: 14
V: TRBV15
size: once
CDR3: CATSRDSLWETQYF
DNA: TGTGCCACCAGCAGAGACTCCCTGTGGGAGACCCAGTACTTC

D: .
J: TRBJ2-7
length: 13
V: TRBV7-6
size: .
CDR3: CASSPTRSYEQYF
DNA: TGTGCCAGCAGCCCGACTAGATCCTACGAGCAGTACTTC

D: TRBD1
J: TRBJ2-3
length: 13
V: TRBV6-4
size: .
CDR3: CASSDQGVDTQYF
DNA: TGTGCCAGCAGTGACCAGGGGGTAGATACGCAGTATTTT

D: .
J: TRBJ2-1
length: 17
V: TRBV6-1
size: .
CDR3: CASSEAGRDYFYNEQFF
DNA: TGTGCCAGCAGTGAAGCAGGGCGGGATTACTTCTACAATGAGCAGTTCTTC

D: .
J: TRBJ1-3
length: 13
V: TRBV10-3
size: few
CDR3: CAISELGSNTIYF
DNA: TGTGCCATCAGTGAACTAGGATCAAACACCATATATTTT

D: .
J: TRBJ1-1
length: 11
V: TRBV2
size: .
CDR3: CARSDNTEAFF
DNA: TGTGCCAGGAGTGATAACACTGAAGCTTTCTTT

D: .
J: TRBJ2-3
length: 13
V: TRBV10-1
size: .
CDR3: CASSGPLGDTQYF
DNA: TGCGCCAGCAGCGGCCCGCTGGGCGATACGCAGTATTTT

D: TRBD1
J: TRBJ2-5
length: 13
V: TRBV5-1
size: once
CDR3: CASSHRDRETQYF
DNA: TGCGCCAGCAGCCACAGGGACAGAGAGACCCAGTACTTC

D: .
J: TRBJ2-7
length: 15
V: TRBV11-2
size: .
CDR3: CASSYTGTSSYEQYF
DNA: TGTGCCAGCAGTTATACCGGGACCTCCTCCTACGAGCAGTACTTC

D: .
J: TRBJ1-2
length: 13
V: TRBV7-8
size: .
CDR3: CASSYGADYGYTF
DNA: TGTGCCAGCAGCTATGGGGCGGACTATGGCTACACCTTC

D: .
J: TRBJ2-7
length: 12
V: TRBV30
size: few
CDR3: CAWSRGYNEQYF
DNA: TGTGCCTGGAGTCGGGGGTATAACGAGCAGTACTTC

D: TRBD2
J: TRBJ2-1
length: 16
V: TRBV27
size: .
CDR3: CASSLSWGSGIGEQFF
DNA: TGTGCCAGCAGTTTATCCTGGGGTAGCGGGATCGGAGAGCAGTTCTTC

D: TRBD1
J: TRBJ1-2
length: 16
V: TRBV5-6
size: .
CDR3: CASSETPTGGADGYTF
DNA: TGTGCCAGCAGCGAAACTCCGACAGGGGGCGCAGATGGCTACACCTTC

D: .
J: TRBJ2-5
length: 12
V: TRBV7-3
size: .
CDR3: CASSLAVETQYF
DNA: TGTGCCAGCAGCTTAGCTGTAGAGACCCAGTACTTC

D: TRBD1
J: TRBJ1-2
length: 14
V: TRBV5-1
size: .
CDR3: CASSPGQGTYGYTF
DNA: TGCGCCAGCAGCCCTGGACAGGGTACCTATGGCTACACCTTC

D: .
J: TRBJ2-1
length: 16
V: TRBV11-2
size: .
CDR3: CASSPAHIRSYNEQFF
DNA: TGTGCCAGCAGCCCGGCCCACATAAGATCCTACAATGAGCAGTTCTTC

D: TRBD1
J: TRBJ1-6
length: 14
V: TRBV5-1
size: few
CDR3: CASGQGAGNSPLHF
DNA: TGCGCCAGCGGACAGGGGGCAGGGAATTCACCCCTCCACTTT

D: .
J: TRBJ2-1
length: 14
V: TRBV10-3
size: .
CDR3: CAISGGRAYNEQFF
DNA: TGTGCCATCAGTGGGGGGCGGGCCTACAATGAGCAGTTCTTC

D: TRBD1
J: TRBJ2-5
length: 15
V: TRBV19
size: .
CDR3: CASSIGQGPQETQYF
DNA: TGTGCCAGTAGTATTGGACAGGGACCTCAAGAGACCCAGTACTTC

D: .
J: TRBJ1-2
length: 14
V: TRBV28
size: .
CDR3: CASRRTGVSGGYTF
DNA: TGTGCCAGCAGGCGCACGGGGGTTTCGGGTGGCTACACCTTC

D: .
J: TRBJ1-1
length: 12
V: TRBV18
size: few
CDR3: CASSPATVEAFF
DNA: TGTGCCAGCTCACCAGCTACAGTTGAAGCTTTCTTT

D: .
J: TRBJ2-2
length: 15
V: TRBV5-1
size: .
CDR3: CASSSEGYGTGELFF
DNA: TGCGCCAGCAGCTCTGAGGGTTATGGGACCGGGGAGCTGTTTTTT

D: .
J: TRBJ1-1
length: 15
V: TRBV5-1
size: few
CDR3: CASSLAFGRNTEAFF
DNA: TGCGCCAGCAGCTTGGCCTTTGGTCGGAACACTGAAGCTTTCTTT

D: TRBD2
J: TRBJ2-1
length: 15
V: TRBV5-1
size: .
CDR3: CASGASGGLYNEQFF
DNA: TGCGCCAGCGGGGCTAGCGGAGGACTTTACAATGAGCAGTTCTTC

D: .
J: TRBJ2-2
length: 13
V: TRBV6-5
size: .
CDR3: CAISSGTVGELFF
DNA: TGTGCCATTTCCTCAGGGACCGTCGGGGAGCTGTTTTTT

D: .
J: TRBJ1-1
length: 14
V: TRBV6-1
size: .
CDR3: CASSEIGGVGEAFF
DNA: TGTGCCAGCAGTGAAATAGGAGGGGTGGGTGAAGCTTTCTTT

D: .
J: TRBJ2-1
length: 16
V: TRBV2
size: .
CDR3: CTSSEPTVSSYNEQFF
DNA: TGTACCAGCAGTGAACCGACAGTCAGCTCCTACAATGAGCAGTTCTTC

D: .
J: TRBJ1-2
length: 13
V: TRBV5-1
size: .
CDR3: CASTRDANYGYTF
DNA: TGCGCCAGCACCCGGGACGCCAACTATGGCTACACCTTC

D: .
J: TRBJ2-1
length: 15
V: TRBV11-2
size: .
CDR3: CASSTSSVSYNEQFF
DNA: TGTGCCAGCAGCACATCTAGCGTTTCCTACAATGAGCAGTTCTTC

D: .
J: TRBJ2-1
length: 15
V: TRBV19
size: few
CDR3: CASSWVAGTPSEQFF
DNA: TGTGCCAGTAGCTGGGTGGCCGGGACACCCAGTGAGCAGTTCTTC

D: .
J: TRBJ2-7
length: 13
V: TRBV5-1
size: once
CDR3: CASRDPPLGEQYF
DNA: TGCGCCAGCAGGGACCCCCCCTTGGGGGAGCAGTACTTC

D: .
J: TRBJ1-2
length: 12
V: TRBV25-1
size: .
CDR3: CASSETGQGYTF
DNA: TGTGCCAGCAGTGAAACAGGGCAAGGCTACACCTTC

D: .
J: TRBJ1-1
length: 11
V: TRBV20-1
size: few
CDR3: CSAAGETEAFF
DNA: TGCAGTGCCGCAGGGGAAACTGAAGCTTTCTTT

D: .
J: TRBJ2-5
length: 14
V: TRBV5-4
size: .
CDR3: CASSLVGGPETQYF
DNA: TGTGCCAGCAGCTTGGTAGGTGGGCCAGAGACCCAGTACTTC

D: .
J: TRBJ1-5
length: 14
V: TRBV4-1
size: .
CDR3: CASSPGRGQGPQHF
DNA: TGCGCCAGCAGCCCCGGAAGGGGCCAGGGGCCCCAGCATTTT

D: .
J: TRBJ2-5
length: 14
V: TRBV5-6
size: .
CDR3: CASSLGGARETQYF
DNA: TGTGCCAGCAGCTTGGGTGGGGCGAGGGAGACCCAGTACTTC

D: TRBD1
J: TRBJ2-7
length: 15
V: TRBV5-1
size: .
CDR3: CASGIPGQGRNEQYF
DNA: TGCGCCAGCGGCATTCCGGGACAGGGAAGAAACGAGCAGTACTTC

D: TRBD1
J: TRBJ1-2
length: 17
V: TRBV11-2
size: .
CDR3: CASSLERTGVRVYGYTF
DNA: TGTGCCAGCAGCTTAGAACGGACAGGGGTGCGTGTGTATGGCTACACCTTC

D: .
J: TRBJ2-2
length: 16
V: TRBV11-1
size: .
CDR3: CASSLYGAGNTGELFF
DNA: TGTGCCAGCAGCTTATACGGAGCGGGGAACACCGGGGAGCTGTTTTTT

D: TRBD1
J: TRBJ2-4
length: 14
V: TRBV30
size: .
CDR3: CAWATTGGGNIQYF
DNA: TGTGCCTGGGCCACGACAGGGGGCGGGAACATTCAGTACTTC

D: TRBD2
J: TRBJ2-3
length: 16
V: TRBV7-6
size: .
CDR3: CASSFILAGGPGTQYF
DNA: TGTGCCAGCAGTTTCATACTAGCGGGAGGGCCGGGGACGCAGTATTTT

D: TRBD2
J: TRBJ2-1
length: 14
V: TRBV18
size: .
CDR3: CASSPGTSGNEQFF
DNA: TGTGCCAGCTCGCCCGGGACTAGCGGAAATGAGCAGTTCTTC

D: .
J: TRBJ2-3
length: 10
V: TRBV20-1
size: .
CDR3: CSASRAAQYF
DNA: TGCAGTGCTAGTCGCGCGGCGCAGTATTTT

D: .
J: TRBJ2-7
length: 14
V: TRBV6-5
size: .
CDR3: CASSYRGPAYEQYF
DNA: TGTGCCAGCAGTTACCGGGGACCAGCCTACGAGCAGTACTTC

D: .
J: TRBJ2-7
length: 14
V: TRBV4-1
size: .
CDR3: CASSLEQISYEQYF
DNA: TGCGCCAGCAGCCTTGAACAGATCTCCTACGAGCAGTACTTC

D: TRBD1
J: TRBJ2-5
length: 15
V: TRBV9
size: .
CDR3: CASSSGQGARETQYF
DNA: TGTGCCAGCAGCTCGGGACAGGGGGCGAGGGAGACCCAGTACTTC